This TCR beta chain was recovered during a study of control samples from healthy donors and cancer patients. The method was immunoSEQ multiplex PCR; TCRdb's version includes in-frame clones alone and lacks a portion of them. The sample contains 75,000 to 90,000 clones, roughly nine tenths of which appear only once. From germline, CDR1 is SGHTA and CDR2 FQGNSA. The CDR3 runs to 14 residues. Trimming cost V 1 base and J 8 bases, with 14 bases left between them. The sample comprised PBMCs. This receptor was identified in a woman aged 45-59 years with colorectal cancer. This chain links TRBV7-2 with TRBJ1-2, with D possibly TRBD1 on 6 matching bases. The CDR3 protein is CASSLGGTRNGYTF. The CDR3 DNA sequence: TGTGCCAGCAGCTTAGGTGGGACACGTAACGGCTACACCTTC.